The clone carrying this T cell receptor (beta chain) showed up just a few times. The antigen is not known. The data belong to a study of cytomegalovirus exposure and HLA in healthy donors. General study points: Previously analyzed data showed that most TCR beta V segments were productive at a frequency of about 90% or about 30%.

PCR employed 60 Vbeta and 13 Jbeta primers. Produced via immunoSEQ multiplex PCR; TCRdb's table is partial and in-frame only. The data hold tens of thousands of clones, with less than 70% observed a single time. The CDR3 extends over 14 amino acids. Trimming at V came to 0 bases and at J to 5 bases, leaving 4 bases not matched to a gene. Germline V gives CDR1 SGHAT, CDR2 FQNNGV. The chain carries TRBV11-2 and TRBJ2-7, with TRBD2 matching 7 bases. This clonotype was sampled from a human donor in good health. The specimen was PBMCs. The CDR3 protein is CASSLDPAGDEQYF. In DNA, the CDR3 is TGTGCCAGCAGCTTAGATCCCGCGGGGGACGAGCAGTACTTC. Full variable domain (remainder filled in from reference TRBV11-2 and TRBJ2-7): EAGVAQSPRYKIIEKRQSVAFWCNPISGHATLYWYQQILGQGPKLLIQFQNNGVVDDSQLPKDRFSAERLKGVDSTLKIQPAKLEDSAVYLCASSLDPAGDEQYFGPGTRLTVT.